The clone carrying this TCR beta chain was found a few times. Its antigen is not known. The sample originates from a study of CD8 T cells in ankylosing spondylitis. Study-wide findings and caveats: Disease-linked clones, CD8+, were relatively rare in peripheral blood. Within matched ankylosing spondylitis synovial fluid, disease-linked clones were reportedly significantly enriched. Reactive arthritis synovial fluid and blood previously showed some of these motif variants. What appeared characteristic of ankylosing spondylitis blood was a TCR beta motif of several highly homologous variants.

Making use of molecular barcodes, quantitative 5'-RACE generated TCR beta libraries. From the 5' RACE reads, TCRdb called clonotypes with MiXCR, one entry per CDR3 protein. The table lists 700,000 to 850,000 distinct CDR3 sequences, roughly 12% of them singletons. The CDR3 contains 14 residues. The V gene's germline CDR1 is MNHEY and CDR2 SVGAGI. V was shortened by 4 bases and J by 8 bases, with 17 bases between the two germline ends. This clonotype was sampled from a male donor with ankylosing spondylitis. This chain joins TRBV6-5 and TRBJ1-2, with D perhaps matching TRBD1 (5 bases). Source material: blood, either unsorted or a sorted T cell fraction (not recorded which). Written as DNA, the CDR3 is TGTGCCAGCAGTTCGGCCAACCGGGGGGAAGGCTACACCTTC. Amino acid sequence: CASSSANRGEGYTF.